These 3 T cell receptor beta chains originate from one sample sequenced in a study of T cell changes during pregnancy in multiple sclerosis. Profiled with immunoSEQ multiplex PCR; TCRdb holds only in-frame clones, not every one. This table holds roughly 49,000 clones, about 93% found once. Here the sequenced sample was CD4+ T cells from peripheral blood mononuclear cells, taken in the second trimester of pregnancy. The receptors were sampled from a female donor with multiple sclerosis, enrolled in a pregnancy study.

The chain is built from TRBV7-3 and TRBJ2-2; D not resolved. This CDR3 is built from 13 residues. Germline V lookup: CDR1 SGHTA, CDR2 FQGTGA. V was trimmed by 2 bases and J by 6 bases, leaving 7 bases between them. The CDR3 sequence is CASSLPPSGELFF. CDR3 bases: TGTGCCAGCAGCTTACCCCCTTCCGGGGAGCTGTTTTTT.

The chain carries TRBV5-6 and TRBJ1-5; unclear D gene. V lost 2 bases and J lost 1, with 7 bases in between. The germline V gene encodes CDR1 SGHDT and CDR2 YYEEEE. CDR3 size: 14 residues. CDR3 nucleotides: TGTGCCAGCAGCTTCTTTAGCAGCAATCAGCCCCAGCATTTT. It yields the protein CASSFFSSNQPQHF.

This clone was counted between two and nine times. DNA for the CDR3: TGCGCCAGCAGCCCCCGGGACAGGGGTGGCTACACCTTC. This gives the protein CASSPRDRGGYTF. The chain carries TRBV5-1 and TRBJ1-2; 10 positions match TRBD1. V lost 4 bases to trimming and J lost 7 bases; unmatched junction nucleotides: 4. There are 13 residues in the CDR3. In germline, CDR1 is SGHRS, CDR2 YFSETQ.